Listed below are T cell receptor beta chains from one sample, sequenced in a study of blood T cell repertoires in COVID-19. Assay: immunoSEQ multiplex PCR; the TCRdb copy retains only in-frame clones and omits some. The repertoire holds approximately 100,000 clones, with over 85% as singletons. Sequencing was performed on peripheral blood. Every receptor here comes from a woman aged 80 or over in a cohort sampled during active COVID-19. Each CDR3 is given with its conserved first and last residue. Fields, in order: CDR3 length, V gene, J gene, D gene, clone size, CDR3 DNA, CDR3 protein. The D gene is left open where the match is weak. Size tells how often a clone was seen (once, few, many) or the class of an expanded clone, and some rows leave it out.

length: 15
V: TRBV6-2/TRBV6-3
J: TRBJ2-3
D: TRBD1
size: -
DNA: TGTGCCAGCAGTTACGGGCAGGGGGACACAGATACGCAGTATTTT
CDR3: CASSYGQGDTDTQYF

length: 13
V: TRBV3-1/TRBV3-2
J: TRBJ1-2
D: -
size: -
DNA: TGTGCCAGCAGCCACCGGGACTCAGGAGGCTACACCTTC
CDR3: CASSHRDSGGYTF

length: 15
V: TRBV18
J: TRBJ2-1
D: TRBD1
size: -
DNA: TGTGCCAGCTCACCGGGAGACAGGGGTTACAATGAGCAGTTCTTC
CDR3: CASSPGDRGYNEQFF

length: 12
V: TRBV6-6
J: TRBJ1-2
D: -
size: -
DNA: TGTGCCAGCGGGGAGGGAGACTATGGCTACACCTTC
CDR3: CASGEGDYGYTF

length: 16
V: TRBV5-1
J: TRBJ2-1
D: TRBD2
size: -
DNA: TGCGCCAGCAGCTTAAGGACTAGCGGGGGGTACAATGAGCAGTTCTTC
CDR3: CASSLRTSGGYNEQFF

length: 13
V: TRBV10-3
J: TRBJ2-7
D: -
size: -
DNA: TGTGCCATCAGTGAGGGTATGAGCTACGAGCAGTACTTC
CDR3: CAISEGMSYEQYF

length: 13
V: TRBV6-4
J: TRBJ2-1
D: TRBD2
size: -
DNA: TGTGCCAGCGCCCCGGGGGGATACAATGAGCAGTTCTTC
CDR3: CASAPGGYNEQFF

length: 11
V: TRBV29-1
J: TRBJ2-7
D: -
size: -
DNA: TGCAGCGTTGAAAGAGGGCCCGAGCAGTACTTC
CDR3: CSVERGPEQYF

length: 15
V: TRBV6-5
J: TRBJ2-2
D: TRBD2
size: once
DNA: TGTGCCAGCGGGTTAGCGGGATCGAACACCGGGGAGCTGTTTTTT
CDR3: CASGLAGSNTGELFF

length: 12
V: TRBV10-2
J: TRBJ2-7
D: TRBD1
size: once
DNA: TGCGCCAGCAGTGAGGGACAGGCGAAGCAGTACTTC
CDR3: CASSEGQAKQYF

length: 14
V: TRBV5-4
J: TRBJ1-4
D: TRBD1
size: -
DNA: TGTGCCAGCAGCACGGGACAGCGAAATGAAAAACTGTTTTTT
CDR3: CASSTGQRNEKLFF

length: 15
V: TRBV4-2
J: TRBJ2-4
D: -
size: -
DNA: TGTGCCAGCAGCCAGCCTCGAATGGAGGGAAACATTCAGTACTTC
CDR3: CASSQPRMEGNIQYF